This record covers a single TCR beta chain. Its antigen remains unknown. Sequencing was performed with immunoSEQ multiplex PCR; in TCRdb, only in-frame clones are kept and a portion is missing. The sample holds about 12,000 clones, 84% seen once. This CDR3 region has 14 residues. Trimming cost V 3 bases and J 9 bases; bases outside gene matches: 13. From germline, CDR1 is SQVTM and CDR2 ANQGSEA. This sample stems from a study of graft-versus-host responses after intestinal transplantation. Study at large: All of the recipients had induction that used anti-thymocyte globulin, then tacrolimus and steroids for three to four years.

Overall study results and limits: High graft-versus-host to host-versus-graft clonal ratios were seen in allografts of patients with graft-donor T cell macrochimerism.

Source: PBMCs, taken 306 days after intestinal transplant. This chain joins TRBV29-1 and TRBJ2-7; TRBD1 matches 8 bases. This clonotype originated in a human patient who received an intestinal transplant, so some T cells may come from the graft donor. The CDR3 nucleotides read TGCAGCGTTGAGACAGGGGCCCCTGGATTTGTGCAGTACTTC. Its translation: CSVETGAPGFVQYF.